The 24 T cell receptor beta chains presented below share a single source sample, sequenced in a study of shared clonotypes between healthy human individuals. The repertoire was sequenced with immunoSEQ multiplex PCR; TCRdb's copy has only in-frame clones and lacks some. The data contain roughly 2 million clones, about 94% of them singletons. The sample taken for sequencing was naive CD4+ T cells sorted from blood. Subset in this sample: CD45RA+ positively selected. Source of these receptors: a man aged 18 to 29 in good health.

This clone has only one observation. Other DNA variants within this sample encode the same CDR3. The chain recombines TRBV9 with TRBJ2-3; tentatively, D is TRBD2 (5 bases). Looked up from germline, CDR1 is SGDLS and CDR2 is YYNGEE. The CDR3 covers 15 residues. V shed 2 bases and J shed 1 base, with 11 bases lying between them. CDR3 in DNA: TGTGCCAGCAGCGTGCAAGCGGCGGGCACAGATACGCAGTATTTT. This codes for CASSVQAAGTDTQYF.

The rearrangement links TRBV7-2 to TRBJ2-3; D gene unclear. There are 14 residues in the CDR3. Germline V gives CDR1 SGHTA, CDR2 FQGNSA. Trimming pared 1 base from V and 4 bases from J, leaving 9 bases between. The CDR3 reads CASSLVRDSDTQYF. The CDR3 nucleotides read TGTGCCAGCAGCTTAGTTAGGGATTCAGATACGCAGTATTTT. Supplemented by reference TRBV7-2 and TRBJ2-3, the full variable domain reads GAGVSQSPSNKVTEKGKDVELRCDPISGHTALYWYRQSLGQGLEFLIYFQGNSAPDKSGLPSDRFSAERTGGSVSTLTIQRTQQEDSAVYLCASSLVRDSDTQYFGPGTRLTVL.

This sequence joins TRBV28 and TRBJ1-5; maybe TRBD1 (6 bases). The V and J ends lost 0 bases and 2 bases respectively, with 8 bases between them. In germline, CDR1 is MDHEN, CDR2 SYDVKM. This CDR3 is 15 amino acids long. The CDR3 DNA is TGTGCCAGCAGTTTATGGGGGGCCGGCAATCAGCCCCAGCATTTT. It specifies CASSLWGAGNQPQHF.

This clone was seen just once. The CDR3 coding sequence is TGCGCCAGCAGCTTGGAGGCAGAGAGGAATTCACCCCTCCACTTT. Its protein is CASSLEAERNSPLHF. The V gene is TRBV5-1, the J gene TRBJ1-6; D gene ambiguous. This CDR3 region has 15 residues. The ends were cut back, 0 bases at V and 7 bases at J, with 11 bases in the middle. The V gene's germline CDR1 is SGHRS and CDR2 YFSETQ.

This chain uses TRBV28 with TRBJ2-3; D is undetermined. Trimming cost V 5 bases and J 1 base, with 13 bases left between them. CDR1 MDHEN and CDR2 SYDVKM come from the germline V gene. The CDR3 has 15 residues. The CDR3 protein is CASSPASDRTDTQYF. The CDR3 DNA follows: TGTGCCAGCAGTCCCGCCTCAGACCGCACAGATACGCAGTATTTT.

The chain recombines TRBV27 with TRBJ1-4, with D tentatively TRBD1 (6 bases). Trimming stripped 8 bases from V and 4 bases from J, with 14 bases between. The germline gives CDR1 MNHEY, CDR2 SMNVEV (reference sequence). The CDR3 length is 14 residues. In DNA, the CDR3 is TGTGCCAGCCGCCCACAGGGCGGTAATGAAAAACTGTTTTTT. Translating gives CASRPQGGNEKLFF.

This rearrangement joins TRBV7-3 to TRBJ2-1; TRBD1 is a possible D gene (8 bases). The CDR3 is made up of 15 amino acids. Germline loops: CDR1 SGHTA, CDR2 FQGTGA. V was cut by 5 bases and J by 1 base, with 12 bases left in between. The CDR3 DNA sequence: TGTGCCAGCAGCCTACAGGGGGGGTCCTACAATGAGCAGTTCTTC. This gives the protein CASSLQGGSYNEQFF.

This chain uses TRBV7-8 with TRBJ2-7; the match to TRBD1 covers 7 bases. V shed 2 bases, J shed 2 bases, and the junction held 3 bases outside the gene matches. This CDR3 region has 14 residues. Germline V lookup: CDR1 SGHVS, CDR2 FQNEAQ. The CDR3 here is CASSLRTGAYEQYF. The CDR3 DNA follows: TGTGCCAGCAGCTTAAGAACAGGGGCCTACGAGCAGTACTTC.

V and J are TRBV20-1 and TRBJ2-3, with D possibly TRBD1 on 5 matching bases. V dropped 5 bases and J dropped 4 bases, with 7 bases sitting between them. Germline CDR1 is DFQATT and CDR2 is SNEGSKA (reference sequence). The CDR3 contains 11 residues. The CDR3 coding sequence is TGCAGTGCTCAAGGGGCAGATACGCAGTATTTT. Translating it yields CSAQGADTQYF.

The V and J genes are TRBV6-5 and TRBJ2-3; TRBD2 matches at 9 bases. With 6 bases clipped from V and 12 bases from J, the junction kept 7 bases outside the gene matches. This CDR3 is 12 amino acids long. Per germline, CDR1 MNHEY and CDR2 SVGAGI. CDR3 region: CASSTSGRHQYF. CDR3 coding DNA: TGTGCCAGCAGCACCAGCGGGAGGCATCAGTATTTT.

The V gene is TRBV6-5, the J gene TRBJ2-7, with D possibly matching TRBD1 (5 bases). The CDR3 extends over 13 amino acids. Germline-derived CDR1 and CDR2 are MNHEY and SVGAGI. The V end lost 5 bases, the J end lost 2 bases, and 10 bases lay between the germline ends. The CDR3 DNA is TGTGCCAGCAGTCAGGGTCCCGCCTACGAGCAGTACTTC. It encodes CASSQGPAYEQYF.

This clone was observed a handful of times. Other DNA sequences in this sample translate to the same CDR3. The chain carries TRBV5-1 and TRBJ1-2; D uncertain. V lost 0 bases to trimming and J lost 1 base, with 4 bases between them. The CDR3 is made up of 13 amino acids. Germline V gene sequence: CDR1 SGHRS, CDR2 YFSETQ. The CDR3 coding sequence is TGCGCCAGCAGCTTGGCCAGTAACTATGGCTACACCTTC. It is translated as CASSLASNYGYTF.

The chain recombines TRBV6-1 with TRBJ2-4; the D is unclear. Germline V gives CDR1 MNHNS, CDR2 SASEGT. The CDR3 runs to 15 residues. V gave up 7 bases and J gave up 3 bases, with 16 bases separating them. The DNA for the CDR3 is TGTGCCAGCATCCGGGTTAGTCCGGGCAAAAACATTCAGTACTTC. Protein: CASIRVSPGKNIQYF.

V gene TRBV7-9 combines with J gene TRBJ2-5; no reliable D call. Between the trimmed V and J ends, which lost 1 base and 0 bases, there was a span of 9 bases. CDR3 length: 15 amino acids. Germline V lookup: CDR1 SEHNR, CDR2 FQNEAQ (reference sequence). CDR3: CASSLVSSYQETQYF. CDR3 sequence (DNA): TGTGCCAGCAGCTTAGTTTCCAGTTACCAAGAGACCCAGTACTTC.

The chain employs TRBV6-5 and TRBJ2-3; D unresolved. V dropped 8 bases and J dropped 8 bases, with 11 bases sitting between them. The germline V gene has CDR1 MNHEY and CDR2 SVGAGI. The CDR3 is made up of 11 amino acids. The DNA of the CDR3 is TGTGCCAGCCTGGACGGAATTACGCAGTATTTT. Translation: CASLDGITQYF.

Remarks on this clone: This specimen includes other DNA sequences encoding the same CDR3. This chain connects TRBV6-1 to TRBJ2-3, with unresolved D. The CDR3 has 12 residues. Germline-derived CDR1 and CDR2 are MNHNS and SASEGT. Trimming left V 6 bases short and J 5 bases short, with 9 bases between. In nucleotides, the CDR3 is TGTGCCAGCAGAACTTCTGGAGATACGCAGTATTTT. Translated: CASRTSGDTQYF.

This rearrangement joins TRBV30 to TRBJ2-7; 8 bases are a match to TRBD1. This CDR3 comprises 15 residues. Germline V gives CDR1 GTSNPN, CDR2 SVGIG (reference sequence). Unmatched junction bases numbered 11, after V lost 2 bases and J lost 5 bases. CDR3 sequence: CAWSLSLTGVDEQYF. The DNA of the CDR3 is TGTGCCTGGAGTCTCTCCTTGACAGGGGTGGACGAGCAGTACTTC. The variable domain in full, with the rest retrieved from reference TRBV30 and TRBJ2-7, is SQTIHQWPATLVQPVGSPLSLECTVEGTSNPNLYWYRQAAGRGLQLLFYSVGIGQISSEVPQNLSASRPQDRQFILSSKKLLLSDSGFYLCAWSLSLTGVDEQYFGPGTRLTVT.

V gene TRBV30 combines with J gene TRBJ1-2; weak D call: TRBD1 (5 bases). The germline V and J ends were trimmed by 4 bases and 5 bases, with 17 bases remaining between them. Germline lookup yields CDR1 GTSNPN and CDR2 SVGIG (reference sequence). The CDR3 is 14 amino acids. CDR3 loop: CAWKRDPASYGYTF. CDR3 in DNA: TGTGCCTGGAAAAGGGACCCCGCTTCATATGGCTACACCTTC.

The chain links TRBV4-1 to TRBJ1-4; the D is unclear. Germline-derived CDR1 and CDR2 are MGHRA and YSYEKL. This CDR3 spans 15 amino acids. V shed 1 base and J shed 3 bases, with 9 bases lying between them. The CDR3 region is CASSQVTRPNEKLFF. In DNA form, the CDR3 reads TGCGCCAGCAGCCAAGTGACAAGACCTAATGAAAAACTGTTTTTT.

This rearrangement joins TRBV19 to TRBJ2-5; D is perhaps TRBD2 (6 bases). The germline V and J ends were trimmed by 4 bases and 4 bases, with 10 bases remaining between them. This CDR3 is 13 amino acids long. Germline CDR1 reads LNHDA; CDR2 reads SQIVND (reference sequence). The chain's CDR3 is CASSNGGVETQYF. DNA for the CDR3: TGTGCCAGTAGTAACGGGGGAGTAGAGACCCAGTACTTC.

For the CDR3, the DNA is TGTGCCAGCAGCCTCAGAGCGGGAGGCGTCCAAGAGACCCAGTACTTC. It yields the protein CASSLRAGGVQETQYF. The chain carries TRBV7-9 and TRBJ2-5; TRBD2 matches 9 bases. Germline CDR1 reads SEHNR; CDR2 reads FQNEAQ (reference sequence). The V gene end was trimmed by 5 bases and the J gene end by 1 base; junction bases not matched to a gene: 8. CDR3 length equals 16 residues.

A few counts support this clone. CDR3 DNA sequence: TGCGCCAGCAGCCCTAGCGGGAACTACGAGCAGTACTTC. As protein: CASSPSGNYEQYF. The rearrangement links TRBV5-1 to TRBJ2-7, with 9 bases lining up with TRBD2. CDR3 length equals 13 residues. Germline V gene data show CDR1 as SGHRS and CDR2 as YFSETQ. Trimming removed 4 bases from V and 3 bases from J; junction bases left unmatched: 2.

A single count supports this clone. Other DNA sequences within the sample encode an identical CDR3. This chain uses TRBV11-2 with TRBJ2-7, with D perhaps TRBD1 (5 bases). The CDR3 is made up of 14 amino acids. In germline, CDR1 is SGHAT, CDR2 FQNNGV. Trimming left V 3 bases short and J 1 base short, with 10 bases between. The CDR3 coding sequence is TGTGCCAGCAGCTTGGTGGGGCAATCCTACGAGCAGTACTTC. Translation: CASSLVGQSYEQYF. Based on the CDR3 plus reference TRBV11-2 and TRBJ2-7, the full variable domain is EAGVAQSPRYKIIEKRQSVAFWCNPISGHATLYWYQQILGQGPKLLIQFQNNGVVDDSQLPKDRFSAERLKGVDSTLKIQPAKLEDSAVYLCASSLVGQSYEQYFGPGTRLTVT.

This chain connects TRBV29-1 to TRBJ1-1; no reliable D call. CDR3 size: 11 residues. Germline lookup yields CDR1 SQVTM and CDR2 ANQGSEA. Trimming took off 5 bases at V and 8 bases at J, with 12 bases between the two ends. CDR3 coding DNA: TGCAGCGTTCAATGGGATTCGGAAGCTTTCTTT. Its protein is CSVQWDSEAFF.